The present entry profiles one T cell receptor beta chain with its context. Its specificity is unknown. The germline V gene has CDR1 LGHNT and CDR2 FRNRAP. V dropped 2 bases and J dropped 0 bases, with 13 bases sitting between them. The CDR3 length is 17 residues. This sample is part of a study of cytomegalovirus exposure and HLA in healthy donors. Study-level points and caveats: In presence/absence analyses, roughly uniform sequencing depth across donors was assumed.

Amplification used 60 Vbeta primers and 13 Jbeta primers. The protocol was immunoSEQ multiplex PCR, while the TCRdb copy is restricted to in-frame clones and leaves out a portion. The sample includes 99,000 or so clones, around three quarters seen only once; the top ten take 15% to 20%. The clonotype was recovered from a man aged 60-69 years in good health and CMV-seropositive. The sequenced material came from PBMCs. V is TRBV12-5 and J is TRBJ1-4; D may be TRBD1 (5 bases). For the CDR3, the DNA is TGTGCTAGTGGTTTGAGGGGCGGAATTGCAACTAATGAAAAACTGTTTTTT. Protein: CASGLRGGIATNEKLFF.